The 4 T cell receptor beta chains below come from one sample, sequenced in a study of blood T cell repertoires in COVID-19. Generated by immunoSEQ multiplex PCR, the TCRdb table keeps only in-frame clones and is missing some. The table records around 280,000 clones, about 85% of them present only once. Sequences were obtained from peripheral blood. These receptors all stem from a woman aged 50 to 60 who had recovered from COVID-19.

This chain joins TRBV30 and TRBJ1-6; D gene unclear. Germline CDR1 and CDR2: GTSNPN and SVGIG (reference sequence). Trimming removed 4 bases from V and 13 bases from J, with 17 bases in between. The CDR3 has 13 residues. The CDR3, as DNA: TGTGCCTGGAAGTCGTCGAATAACCAGCCCCTCCACTTT. Translated, it gives CAWKSSNNQPLHF.

This chain connects TRBV4-3 to TRBJ2-7; TRBD1 agrees at 8 bases. This CDR3 has 16 residues. Germline V gene data show CDR1 as LGHNA and CDR2 as YSLEER. The trim removed 5 bases at V and 5 bases at J, leaving 14 bases unmatched. This CDR3 reads CASSGARTGRFDEQYF. The DNA for the CDR3 is TGCGCCAGCAGCGGAGCCCGGACAGGGAGGTTCGACGAGCAGTACTTC.

The chain has TRBV19 and TRBJ1-2; 8 nucleotides line up with TRBD1. Germline-derived CDR1 and CDR2 are LNHDA and SQIVND (reference sequence). This CDR3 region has 13 residues. Trimming at V came to 4 bases and at J to 2 bases, leaving 0 bases not matched to a gene. The DNA of the CDR3 is TGTGCCAGTAGTAGGGACAGGAACTATGGCTACACCTTC. It translates to CASSRDRNYGYTF.

J is TRBJ2-1 and V is TRBV11-3; 10 bases agree with TRBD1. Germline V gene data show CDR1 as SGHNT and CDR2 as YENEEA. This CDR3 has 17 amino acids. J was trimmed by 8 bases and V by 4 bases; bases with no gene match: 14. The CDR3 DNA reads TGTGCCAGCAGCTCCAGATCTCCCGGGACAGGGGTCGATGAGCAGTTCTTC. The encoded protein is CASSSRSPGTGVDEQFF.